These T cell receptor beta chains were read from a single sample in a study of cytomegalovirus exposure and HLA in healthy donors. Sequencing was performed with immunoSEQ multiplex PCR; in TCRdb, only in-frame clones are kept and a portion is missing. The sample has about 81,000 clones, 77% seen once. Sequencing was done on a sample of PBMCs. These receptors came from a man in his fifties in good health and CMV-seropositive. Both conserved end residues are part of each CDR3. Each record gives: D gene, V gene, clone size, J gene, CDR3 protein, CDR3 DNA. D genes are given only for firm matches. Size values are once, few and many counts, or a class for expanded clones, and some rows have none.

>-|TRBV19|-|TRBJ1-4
CASSPQGQGEKLFF
TGTGCCAGTAGTCCCCAGGGGCAGGGTGAAAAACTGTTTTTT
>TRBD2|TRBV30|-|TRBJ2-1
CAWVRLAGYNEQFF
TGTGCCTGGGTTAGACTAGCGGGATACAATGAGCAGTTCTTC
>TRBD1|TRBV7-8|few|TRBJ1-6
CASSLAFGTGYSPLHF
TGTGCCAGCAGCTTAGCGTTTGGGACAGGGTATTCACCCCTCCACTTT
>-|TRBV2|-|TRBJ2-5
CASSVTSFSEETQYF
TGTGCCAGCAGTGTAACGAGCTTTTCTGAAGAGACCCAGTACTTC
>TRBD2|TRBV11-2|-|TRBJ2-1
CASSPPGLAGEYHEQFF
TGTGCCAGCAGCCCCCCGGGACTAGCGGGAGAATACCATGAGCAGTTCTTC
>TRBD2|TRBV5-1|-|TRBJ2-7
CASSLGLAGGASSYEQYF
TGCGCCAGCAGCTTGGGACTAGCGGGAGGCGCCAGCTCCTACGAGCAGTACTTC
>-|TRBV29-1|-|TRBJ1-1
CSVPGLRGSTEAFF
TGCAGCGTTCCCGGGCTCAGAGGGAGCACTGAAGCTTTCTTT
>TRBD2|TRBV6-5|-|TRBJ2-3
CASSLISGTDTQYF
TGTGCCAGCAGCCTTATAAGCGGGACTGATACGCAGTATTTT
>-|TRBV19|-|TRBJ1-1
CASKYTGTMNTEAFF
TGTGCCAGTAAATATACGGGAACAATGAACACTGAAGCTTTCTTT
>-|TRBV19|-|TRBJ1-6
CASQTGVGNSPLHF
TGTGCCAGTCAAACGGGGGTTGGAAATTCACCCCTCCACTTT
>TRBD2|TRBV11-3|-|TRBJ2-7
CASSRAGDISEQYF
TGTGCCAGCAGCCGAGCGGGAGACATTTCCGAGCAGTACTTC
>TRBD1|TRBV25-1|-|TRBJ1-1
CARGQRNTEAFF
TGTGCCAGGGGACAGAGGAACACTGAAGCTTTCTTT
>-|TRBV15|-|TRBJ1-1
CATSRTGFRLNTEAFF
TGTGCCACCAGCAGAACAGGGTTCCGATTGAACACTGAAGCTTTCTTT
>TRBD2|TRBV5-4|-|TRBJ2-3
CASSLAVQGLAGTDTQYF
TGTGCCAGCAGCTTGGCCGTTCAAGGACTAGCGGGTACAGATACGCAGTATTTT
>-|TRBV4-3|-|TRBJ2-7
CASSQVIIASNEQYF
TGCGCCAGCAGCCAAGTAATAATAGCGAGCAACGAGCAGTACTTC
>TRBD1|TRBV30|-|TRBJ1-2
CAWATKPGQYNYGYTF
TGTGCCTGGGCAACAAAACCGGGACAGTATAACTATGGCTACACCTTC
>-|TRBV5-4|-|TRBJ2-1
CASSLGQGPYNEQFF
TGTGCCAGCAGCTTGGGCCAGGGGCCATACAATGAGCAGTTCTTC
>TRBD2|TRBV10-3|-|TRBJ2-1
CAISEREGFEQFF
TGTGCCATCAGTGAGCGGGAGGGCTTTGAGCAGTTCTTC
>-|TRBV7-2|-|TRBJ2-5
CASTYEPETQYF
TGTGCCAGCACCTACGAGCCCGAGACCCAGTACTTC
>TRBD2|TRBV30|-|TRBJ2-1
CAWSRSQRDYVEQFF
TGTGCCTGGAGTAGGTCCCAGCGGGATTATGTTGAGCAGTTCTTC
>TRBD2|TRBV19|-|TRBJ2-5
CASSIALAGIETQYF
TGTGCCAGTAGTATTGCCCTAGCGGGAATAGAGACCCAGTACTTC
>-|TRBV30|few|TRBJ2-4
CAWTKRRAKNIQYF
TGTGCCTGGACCAAGAGGCGCGCCAAAAACATTCAGTACTTC
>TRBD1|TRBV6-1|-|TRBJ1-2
CASSEGDRGYGYTF
TGTGCCAGCAGTGAAGGGGACAGGGGGTATGGCTACACCTTC
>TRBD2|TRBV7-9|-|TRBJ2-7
CASSWGLAGSLSSYEQYF
TGTGCCAGCAGCTGGGGACTAGCGGGATCCCTGAGCTCCTACGAGCAGTACTTC
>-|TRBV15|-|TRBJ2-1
CATSSPKEGWYNEQFF
TGTGCCACCAGCAGCCCAAAGGAGGGGTGGTACAATGAGCAGTTCTTC
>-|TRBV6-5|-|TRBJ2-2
CASSSQLGPDTGELFF
TGTGCCAGCAGTTCTCAGCTTGGGCCAGACACCGGGGAGCTGTTTTTT
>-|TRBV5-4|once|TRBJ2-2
CASSSWDWGNTGELFF
TGTGCCAGCAGCTCCTGGGATTGGGGCAACACCGGGGAGCTGTTTTTT
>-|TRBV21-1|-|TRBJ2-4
CASSNASHPPPEVRGSPKNSQYF
TGTGCCAGCAGCAACGCGAGCCACCCGCCCCCCGAGGTCCGAGGGTCCCCCAAAAACAGTCAGTACTTC
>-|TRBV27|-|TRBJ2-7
CASSYGRQEYEQYF
TGTGCCAGCAGTTACGGGAGACAAGAGTACGAGCAGTACTTC
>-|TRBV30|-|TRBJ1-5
CAWEQENQPQHF
TGTGCCTGGGAACAGGAAAATCAGCCCCAGCATTTT
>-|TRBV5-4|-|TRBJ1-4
CASSLGGTTNEKLFF
TGTGCCAGCAGCCTGGGAGGGACTACTAATGAAAAACTGTTTTTT
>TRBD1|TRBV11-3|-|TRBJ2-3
CASSFPRQGKADTQYF
TGTGCCAGCAGCTTCCCGCGACAGGGGAAAGCAGATACGCAGTATTTT
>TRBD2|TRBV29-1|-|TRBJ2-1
CSVPRAGEVYNEQFF
TGCAGCGTCCCAAGGGCGGGAGAAGTCTACAATGAGCAGTTCTTC
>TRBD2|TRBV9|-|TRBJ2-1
CASSSSASGMIDDNEQFF
TGTGCCAGCAGCTCGTCTGCTAGCGGGATGATTGATGACAATGAGCAGTTCTTC
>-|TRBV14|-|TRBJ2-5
CASSQGRGIQETQYF
TGTGCCAGCAGCCAAGGAAGGGGTATCCAAGAGACCCAGTACTTC
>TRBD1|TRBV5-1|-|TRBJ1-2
CASSQRAGQGANGYTF
TGCGCCAGCAGCCAAAGGGCTGGACAGGGGGCCAATGGCTACACCTTC
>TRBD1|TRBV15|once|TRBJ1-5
CATSRAGQGFQPQHF
TGTGCCACCAGCAGAGCCGGACAGGGTTTCCAGCCCCAGCATTTT
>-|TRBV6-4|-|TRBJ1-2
CASSEGSSEDYGYTF
TGTGCCAGCAGTGAAGGATCGTCAGAGGACTATGGCTACACCTTC
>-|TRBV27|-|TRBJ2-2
CASSWRVGGTGELFF
TGTGCCAGCAGTTGGAGGGTTGGGGGTACCGGGGAGCTGTTTTTT
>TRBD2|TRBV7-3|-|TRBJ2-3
CASSWLAGGPDTQYF
TGTGCCAGCAGCTGGCTAGCGGGAGGGCCCGATACGCAGTATTTT
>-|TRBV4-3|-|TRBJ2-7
CASSPLASGSYEQYF
TGCGCCAGCAGCCCCTTAGCGAGTGGGTCCTACGAGCAGTACTTC
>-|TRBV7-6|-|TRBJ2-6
CASSVDSSGANVLTF
TGTGCCAGCAGCGTAGACAGCTCTGGGGCCAACGTCCTGACTTTC